The 25 T cell receptor beta chains below were found in one sample sequenced in a study of T-cell memory formation after mild COVID-19. TCRdb reprocessed the 5' RACE reads via MiXCR and lists one record per CDR3 protein. Of roughly 250,000 distinct CDR3 sequences in the sample, 16% were seen once. Sequenced input: PBMCs or a T cell subset sorted from them (not recorded which). The source is a man aged 18 to 29 who had mild COVID-19 (a few samples of this study predate the infection). Cell type and time point are not known.

This clonotype was seen more than once but under ten times. The chain couples TRBV7-8 to TRBJ2-7; D is possibly TRBD2 (5 bases). CDR1 is SGHVS, CDR2 FQNEAQ, per germline. The CDR3 loop spans 13 amino acids. Trimming shortened V by 6 bases and J by 0 bases, and 9 bases separated the two germline ends. DNA of the CDR3: TGTGCCAGCAGAGGACTTAGCTCCTACGAGCAGTACGTC. This translates into CASRGLSSYEQYV.

The rearrangement links TRBV5-1 to TRBJ2-1; 11 bases are a match to TRBD1. The CDR3 covers 15 residues. The V gene's germline CDR1 is SGHRS and CDR2 YFSETQ. After removal of 7 bases from V and 4 bases from J, the junction contained 7 bases not matched to a gene. The CDR3 bases are TGCGCCAGCGGGGACGGGACAGGGGGTTACAATGAGCAGTTCTTC. Its protein is CASGDGTGGYNEQFF.

This clonotype was counted at least ten times. The chain employs TRBV24-1 and TRBJ2-2, with D possibly matching TRBD1 (5 bases). V was trimmed by 7 bases and J by 0 bases, leaving 5 bases between them. This CDR3 is built from 13 residues. Germline V gene data show CDR1 as KGHDR and CDR2 as SFDVKD. CDR3 bases: TGTGCCACCAGGACAGCGAACACCGGGGAGCTGTTTTTT. Its translation is CATRTANTGELFF.

CDR3 in DNA: TGTGCCAGCAGCCCCGACAGATCTGAGCAGTTCTTC. Translated: CASSPDRSEQFF. The chain combines TRBV7-2 with TRBJ2-1, with a possible D match to TRBD1 (5 bases). Germline V gene sequence: CDR1 SGHTA, CDR2 FQGNSA. Trimming took off 5 bases at V and 9 bases at J, with 11 bases between the two ends. The CDR3 extends over 12 amino acids. The full variable domain, its missing parts supplied by reference TRBV7-2 and TRBJ2-1, is GAGVSQSPSNKVTEKGKDVELRCDPISGHTALYWYRQSLGQGLEFLIYFQGNSAPDKSGLPSDRFSAERTGGSVSTLTIQRTQQEDSAVYLCASSPDRSEQFFGPGTRLTVL.

Many counts were recorded for this clonotype. The gene calls are TRBV4-1 and TRBJ2-7, with D unresolved. The germline V gene has CDR1 MGHRA and CDR2 YSYEKL. The length of the CDR3 is 11 residues. In DNA form, the CDR3 reads TGCGCCAGCAGCCACCCACTCGAGAAGTACGTC. Protein product: CASSHPLEKYV.

The chain employs TRBV6-2 or TRBV6-3 and TRBJ2-1; no clear D gene. Germline V gives CDR1 MNHEY, CDR2 SVGEGT. V was cut by 6 bases and J by 4 bases, with 13 bases left in between. The CDR3 runs 14 residues. This CDR3 reads CASRGDWAYNEQFF. For the CDR3, the DNA is TGTGCCAGCAGGGGCGATTGGGCTTACAATGAGCAGTTCTTC.

This chain joins TRBV20-1 and TRBJ1-6, with TRBD1 as a possible D gene (5 bases). Trimming took off 3 bases at V and 2 bases at J, with 11 bases between the two ends. The CDR3 contains 15 residues. The germline CDR1 and CDR2 sequences are DFQATT and SNEGSKA (reference sequence). The CDR3 sequence is CSASQTGAYNSPLHF. For the CDR3, the DNA is TGCAGTGCTAGCCAAACAGGCGCCTATAATTCACCCCTCCACTTT.

This clonotype was counted a single time. The chain joins TRBV5-1 to TRBJ2-7; either TRBD1 or TRBD2 may supply D (5 bases each). The CDR3 contains 15 residues. CDR1 and CDR2 from the germline V gene are SGHRS and YFSETQ. Deletions cut 4 bases from V and 0 bases from J, with 14 bases between. CDR3 residues: CASSRGSGNSYEQYF. Here the CDR3 DNA reads TGCGCCAGCAGCCGGGGCTCAGGGAACTCCTACGAGCAGTACTTC.

The chain recombines TRBV12-3 or TRBV12-4 with TRBJ1-2; TRBD1 matches 8 bases. V lost 6 bases and J lost 8; bases outside the gene matches: 5. The CDR3 has 12 amino acids. As DNA, the CDR3 is TGTGCCAGCAGGCAGGGGGCGACGGGCTACACCTTC. This codes for CASRQGATGYTF.

In its sample, this clonotype was seen a few times. CDR3 nucleotide sequence: TGCGCCAGCAGCCCAGGGACAGGGGGGGAGAACACTGAAGCTTTCTTT. Protein sequence: CASSPGTGGENTEAFF. This chain links TRBV5-1 with TRBJ1-1; 11 positions match TRBD1. V lost 4 bases, J lost 1 base, and 6 bases stayed unmatched. Germline values: CDR1 SGHRS, CDR2 YFSETQ. The CDR3 covers 16 residues.

The gene calls are TRBV7-9 and TRBJ2-3; D remains unclear. The CDR3 runs to 12 residues. Germline loops: CDR1 SEHNR, CDR2 FQNEAQ (reference sequence). V was shortened by 3 bases and J by 6 bases, with 7 bases between the two germline ends. In nucleotides, the CDR3 is TGTGCCAGCAGCTTTGCGCAGGATACGCAGTATTTT. It yields the protein CASSFAQDTQYF.

The gene calls are TRBV4-1 and TRBJ1-4; no clear D gene. CDR1 and CDR2 (germline): MGHRA, YSYEKL. The V end was cut by 5 bases, the J end by 8 bases, with 9 bases between. The CDR3 sequence is 12 residues long. CDR3 coding DNA: TGCGCCAGCAGCAGGGTGGGAGAAAAACTGTTTTTT. This gives the protein CASSRVGEKLFF.

The chain combines TRBV6-2 or TRBV6-3 with TRBJ2-7; TRBD2 might be the D (6 bases). In germline, CDR1 is MNHEY, CDR2 SVGEGT. This CDR3 is 12 amino acids long. The ends were cut back, 5 bases at V and 5 bases at J, with 10 bases in the middle. DNA of the CDR3: TGTGCCAGCAGTGTTACGGGGGACGAGCAGTACTTC. This sequence encodes CASSVTGDEQYF.

This clonotype was picked up a small number of times. The chain links TRBV20-1 to TRBJ1-4, with D hard to call. Trimming stripped 1 base from V and 8 bases from J, with 11 bases between. Per the germline V gene, CDR1 is DFQATT and CDR2 is SNEGSKA (reference sequence). This CDR3 has 13 amino acids. CDR3 sequence reads: CSARGGWEEKLFF. CDR3 sequence (DNA): TGCAGTGCTAGAGGAGGTTGGGAAGAAAAACTGTTTTTT.

V usage is TRBV13 and J usage is TRBJ2-1; D perhaps matches TRBD1 (5 bases). The CDR3 length is 17 residues. Germline values: CDR1 PRHDT, CDR2 FYEKMQ (reference sequence). V dropped 0 bases and J dropped 5 bases, with 17 bases sitting between them. The CDR3 DNA reads TGTGCCAGCAGCTTAGGCGGGCCTACAGGTCGTCACAATGAGCAGTTCTTC. Its translation is CASSLGGPTGRHNEQFF.

This clonotype was picked up many times. The genes are TRBV7-2 and TRBJ2-5; D possibly corresponds to TRBD2 (5 bases). The CDR3 spans 14 residues. Per the germline V gene, CDR1 is SGHTA and CDR2 is FQGNSA. The V end was cut by 3 bases, the J end by 0 bases, with 8 bases between. In nucleotides, the CDR3 is TGTGCCAGCAGCTTCTCGGGGTACCAAGAGACCCAGTACTTC. This sequence encodes CASSFSGYQETQYF.

This clonotype appeared a few times. This chain links TRBV20-1 with TRBJ2-2; 7 bases match TRBD2. The ends lost 6 bases at V and 1 base at J; junction bases unmatched: 5. The CDR3 extends over 14 amino acids. CDR1 and CDR2 from the germline V gene are DFQATT and SNEGSKA (reference sequence). As DNA, the CDR3 is TGCAGTGCGAGGACTAGTTTGAACACCGGGGAGCTGTTTTTT. As protein: CSARTSLNTGELFF.

This clonotype has just a few counts. In nucleotides, the CDR3 is TGCAGTGCTAGGGGTCAGGGGACCGCGTCACAAAATACGCAGTATTTT. Protein product: CSARGQGTASQNTQYF. The chain is built from TRBV20-1 and TRBJ2-3; the D gene is possibly TRBD1 (6 bases). From germline, CDR1 is DFQATT and CDR2 SNEGSKA (reference sequence). The V end was cut by 3 bases, the J end by 7 bases, with 23 bases between. The CDR3 loop spans 16 amino acids.

This clonotype turned up a few times. The rearrangement uses TRBV18 and TRBJ2-2; D is perhaps TRBD2 (5 bases). The CDR3 loop spans 13 amino acids. Between the trimmed V and J ends, which lost 2 bases and 7 bases, there was a span of 8 bases. Germline CDR1 and CDR2: KGHSH and LQKENI. The chain's CDR3 is CASSPTGYGELFF. The CDR3 bases are TGTGCCAGCTCACCAACGGGGTACGGGGAGCTGTTTTTT.

The chain uses TRBV19 and TRBJ1-4; D is ambiguous. The V end lost 6 bases, the J end lost 4 bases, and 9 bases lay between the germline ends. The germline V gene has CDR1 LNHDA and CDR2 SQIVND (reference sequence). The length of the CDR3 is 13 residues. The CDR3 DNA sequence: TGTGCCAGTAGAGGAGGGAGTAATGAAAAACTGTTTTTT. Amino acids: CASRGGSNEKLFF.

This clonotype was counted a few times. The chain is built from TRBV4-3 and TRBJ1-4; perhaps TRBD1 as D (5 bases). Germline-derived CDR1 and CDR2 are LGHNA and YSLEER. The CDR3 spans 14 residues. V was pared by 0 bases and J by 14 bases, with 16 bases between. In nucleotides, the CDR3 is TGCGCCAGCAGCCAAGAATGGCAGGGCGAGCGGCTGTTTTTT. Protein sequence: CASSQEWQGERLFF.

This clonotype was seen a few times. The genes are TRBV15 and TRBJ2-7, with D perhaps TRBD1 (5 bases). The CDR3 has 13 residues. The ends were cut back, 0 bases at V and 7 bases at J, with 10 bases in the middle. CDR1 and CDR2 from the germline V gene are LNHNV and YYDKDF (reference sequence). The CDR3, as DNA: TGTGCCACCAGCAGAGAAACAGGAAGGGAGCAGTACGTC. Translating it yields CATSRETGREQYV.

This clonotype was detected ten times or more. The chain carries TRBV7-2 and TRBJ1-4; tentatively, D is TRBD1 (6 bases). The CDR3 is 15 amino acids. Germline V lookup: CDR1 SGHTA, CDR2 FQGNSA. The V and J ends lost 5 bases and 7 bases respectively, with 17 bases between them. CDR3 sequence reads: CASSPTGGGGEKLFF. The CDR3 DNA sequence: TGTGCCAGCAGCCCGACCGGGGGCGGAGGTGAAAAACTGTTTTTT.

This clonotype was picked up a small number of times. The chain couples TRBV18 to TRBJ1-2; maybe TRBD1 (5 bases). Trimming removed 0 bases at V and 6 bases at J, with 11 bases between. CDR3 size: 14 residues. Germline V CDR1 and CDR2: KGHSH, LQKENI. CDR3 sequence: CASSPPQGRNGYTF. The CDR3 DNA follows: TGTGCCAGCTCACCACCGCAGGGTCGGAATGGCTACACCTTC.

In its sample, this clonotype was seen many times. V is TRBV24-1 and J is TRBJ2-3; 11 nucleotides match TRBD1. The V segment lost 3 bases and the J segment 3 bases; nucleotides outside the gene matches: 10. CDR1 KGHDR and CDR2 SFDVKD come from the germline V gene. CDR3 length: 18 amino acids. This CDR3 is CATSDRRARDRGTDTQYF. The CDR3 nucleotides read TGTGCCACCAGTGATCGCCGGGCTCGGGACAGGGGGACAGATACGCAGTATTTT.